This T cell receptor beta chain was retrieved from a study of identical twins. Findings of the study overall: Abundant beta clonotypes from cord blood bore fewer insertions; memory repertoires lacked this pattern.

Regarding this clonotype: Its target is unknown.

The CDR3 totals 13 residues. Germline V gives CDR1 DFQATT, CDR2 SNEGSKA (reference sequence). V shed 2 bases and J shed 1 base, with 8 bases lying between them. TCRdb re-called the 5' RACE reads with MiXCR, one entry per CDR3 protein. The data show 200,000 to 250,000 distinct CDR3 sequences, with 6% to 9% seen just once and less than 2.5% held by the top ten. This same sample was also part of a study on yellow fever vaccine responses in identical twins. In that study: Reports say the vaccine T cell response in twins looked partly convergent and partly personalized.

The receptor's source is a woman aged 18 to 35 in good health. The rearrangement links TRBV20-1 to TRBJ2-5, with D uncertain. Sequenced sample: memory (CD45RO+) T cells sorted from blood. CDR3 in amino acids: CSARSVTQETQYF. In DNA, the CDR3 is TGCAGTGCTAGATCCGTGACCCAAGAGACCCAGTACTTC.